This T cell receptor beta chain is drawn from a study of T cell responses to AZD1222 COVID-19 vaccine. Study results and limitations: Samples come after the peak T cell response, not at day 14. Two doses of AZD1222 preceded a rise in Spike-specific TCR breadth and depth. CD4 TCRs associated with vaccination spanned spike, dominating at 160-218 and 743-854.

This clone appeared a single time. Its antigen is still unknown. TCRdb's copy holds only in-frame clones and misses some; the assay was immunoSEQ multiplex PCR. This repertoire shows 150,000 to 200,000 clones, about 94% found once; its top ten account for 9.2%. This CDR3 comprises 13 residues. V gave up 5 bases and J gave up 7 bases, with 13 bases separating them. Germline V lookup: CDR1 MDHEN, CDR2 SYDVKM. The chain joins TRBV28 to TRBJ2-3; D gene uncertain. The receptor comes from an adult in good health. Sequenced material: peripheral blood, taken on day 0 of AZD1222 vaccination. CDR3 loop: CASSQRLLHTQYF. CDR3 bases: TGTGCCAGCAGTCAACGACTCCTACATACGCAGTATTTT.